These 17 T cell receptor beta chains were all obtained from the same sample, sequenced in a study of human T cells and chemical hapten exposure. Time point meaning: healthy volunteer bleed at 2 weeks. The study extracted total RNA from unfractionated whole blood. TCRdb passed the RACE reads through MiXCR, listing each CDR3 protein once. The table shows 85,000 to 95,000 distinct CDR3 sequences, with approximately 9% occurring only once. Sequences were obtained from whole blood. Every receptor here comes from a female donor in good health. Some clones in this sample may be carry-over from other donors' samples.

The V call is TRBV10-3, the J call TRBJ1-1; D is unresolved. The germline V gene has CDR1 ENHRY and CDR2 SYGVKD. The V end was cut by 8 bases, the J end by 6 bases, with 10 bases between. The CDR3 loop spans 11 amino acids. In DNA, the CDR3 is TGTGCCATCCGACGGGGAGCTGAAGCTTTCTTT. It codes for CAIRRGAEAFF.

This clonotype was seen at least ten times. This rearrangement joins TRBV5-1 to TRBJ2-1; D perhaps matches TRBD2 (6 bases). Trimming shortened V by 0 bases and J by 5 bases, and 9 bases separated the two germline ends. The CDR3 spans 14 residues. From germline, CDR1 is SGHRS and CDR2 YFSETQ. CDR3 sequence: CASSLVPGDNEQFF. CDR3 coding DNA: TGCGCCAGCAGCTTGGTTCCGGGAGACAATGAGCAGTTCTTC. Supplemented by reference TRBV5-1 and TRBJ2-1, the full variable domain reads KAGVTQTPRYLIKTRGQQVTLSCSPISGHRSVSWYQQTPGQGLQFLFEYFSETQRNKGNFPGRFSGRQFSNSRSEMNVSTLELGDSALYLCASSLVPGDNEQFFGPGTRLTVL.

This clonotype was picked up many times. The chain links TRBV27 to TRBJ1-5, with a tentative D call TRBD1 (5 bases). Germline V gene lookup returns CDR1 MNHEY and CDR2 SMNVEV (reference sequence). This CDR3 has 15 residues. Trimming took off 1 base at V and 4 bases at J, with 11 bases between the two ends. The CDR3 sequence is CASSLYWGPNQPQHF. In DNA form, the CDR3 reads TGTGCCAGCAGTTTATATTGGGGACCAAATCAGCCCCAGCATTTT.

The chain carries TRBV2 and TRBJ1-5; D possibly corresponds to TRBD1 (6 bases). The germline gives CDR1 SNHLY, CDR2 FYNNEI. Between the trimmed V and J ends, which lost 4 bases and 7 bases, there was a span of 14 bases. The CDR3 runs 14 residues. The CDR3 sequence: CASSGSRDIQPQHF. CDR3 coding DNA: TGTGCCAGCAGTGGGAGCAGGGACATCCAGCCCCAGCATTTT.

This clonotype was counted between two and nine times. This chain connects TRBV6-2 or TRBV6-3 to TRBJ1-1; no definite D call. The ends were cut back, 8 bases at V and 0 bases at J, with 13 bases in the middle. Germline-derived CDR1 and CDR2 are MNHEY and SVGEGT. The CDR3 spans 14 residues. CDR3 in amino acids: CASGGRLMNTEAFF. The CDR3 nucleotides are TGTGCCAGCGGTGGACGGCTAATGAACACTGAAGCTTTCTTT.

The chain recombines TRBV28 with TRBJ2-7; D might be TRBD1 (8 bases). The germline gives CDR1 MDHEN, CDR2 SYDVKM. Trimming pared 10 bases from V and 3 bases from J, leaving 13 bases between. The CDR3 extends over 12 amino acids. CDR3 sequence (DNA): TGTGCCAAAGCGGGACAGGTCTACGAGCAGTACTTC. This translates into CAKAGQVYEQYF.

Ten or more counts support this clonotype. The chain employs TRBV20-1 and TRBJ2-5; D ambiguous. From germline, CDR1 is DFQATT and CDR2 SNEGSKA (reference sequence). V was pared by 6 bases and J by 4 bases, with 15 bases between. This CDR3 is 13 amino acids long. The CDR3 sequence is CSASDLPGETQYF. For the CDR3, the DNA is TGCAGTGCCTCGGACCTCCCAGGAGAGACCCAGTACTTC.

The chain combines TRBV14 with TRBJ2-2, with 13 positions matching TRBD2. V was pared by 4 bases and J by 9 bases, with 14 bases of the junction left unmatched. CDR3 length equals 18 residues. The germline gives CDR1 SGHDN, CDR2 FVKESK. This CDR3 is CASSPGLAGTLEARELFF. In DNA, the CDR3 is TGTGCCAGCAGCCCGGGACTAGCGGGAACTTTAGAGGCCCGGGAGCTGTTTTTT. Supplemented by reference TRBV14 and TRBJ2-2, the full variable domain reads EAGVTQFPSHSVIEKGQTVTLRCDPISGHDNLYWYRRVMGKEIKFLLHFVKESKQDESGMPNNRFLAERTGGTYSTLKVQPAELEDSGVYFCASSPGLAGTLEARELFFGEGSRLTVL.

A few counts support this clonotype. The rearrangement links TRBV7-2 to TRBJ1-6, with TRBD1 matching 11 bases. The CDR3 extends over 16 amino acids. Germline CDR1 is SGHTA and CDR2 is FQGNSA. V gave up 5 bases and J gave up 2 bases; unmatched junction bases: 2. CDR3 DNA sequence: TGTGCCAGCAGCCCGGACAGGGGGCCCTATAATTCACCCCTCCACTTT. Translation: CASSPDRGPYNSPLHF.

This clonotype showed up just a few times. The CDR3 nucleotides are TGCAGTGCAATCCCGGGGCTAGCGGGATCAACAGATACGCAGTATTTT. Its translation is CSAIPGLAGSTDTQYF. The V gene is TRBV20-1, the J gene TRBJ2-3, with 9 bases matching TRBD2. CDR1 is DFQATT and CDR2 is SNEGSKA in the germline V gene (reference sequence). Unmatched junction bases numbered 13, after V lost 6 bases and J lost 3 bases. This CDR3 contains 16 residues.

The rearrangement uses TRBV7-3 and TRBJ1-1; no clear D. V was clipped by 1 base and J by 8 bases, with 17 bases between them. The CDR3 is made up of 15 amino acids. Per the germline V gene, CDR1 is SGHTA and CDR2 is FQGTGA. For the CDR3, the DNA is TGTGCCAGCAGCTTAAATGGCGGCGGGCGCCCAGAAGCTTTCTTT. Its protein is CASSLNGGGRPEAFF.

This clonotype was counted only a few times. The V and J genes are TRBV27 and TRBJ1-5; D possibly corresponds to TRBD1 (5 bases). Deletions cut 3 bases from V and 5 bases from J, with 11 bases between. CDR1 and CDR2 (germline): MNHEY, SMNVEV (reference sequence). This CDR3 contains 14 residues. The CDR3 loop is CASSLYGADQPQHF. DNA for the CDR3: TGTGCCAGCAGTTTGTATGGGGCAGATCAGCCCCAGCATTTT.

This clonotype was counted between two and nine times. The chain employs TRBV6-2 or TRBV6-3 and TRBJ1-5, with D unresolved. The V gene lost 9 bases and the J gene lost 5 bases, with 14 bases spanning the gap. The CDR3 contains 13 residues. Germline V gene lookup returns CDR1 MNHEY and CDR2 SVGEGT. CDR3 nucleotides: TGTGCCAGTCGGCCTCCTGGGGATCAGCCCCAGCATTTT. This translates into CASRPPGDQPQHF.

The V call is TRBV7-9, the J call TRBJ2-3, with TRBD2 matching 7 bases. CDR1 and CDR2 (germline): SEHNR, FQNEAQ (reference sequence). CDR3 length equals 18 residues. After removal of 5 bases from V and 0 bases from J, the junction contained 14 bases not matched to a gene. The CDR3 DNA follows: TGTGCCAGCAGCCCCCGACTAGCCAGGTCGCCTAGCACAGATACGCAGTATTTT. Translating it yields CASSPRLARSPSTDTQYF.

The chain has TRBV20-1 and TRBJ1-1, with 7 nucleotides matching TRBD1. The CDR3 covers 14 residues. Germline V gives CDR1 DFQATT, CDR2 SNEGSKA (reference sequence). J was trimmed by 0 bases and V by 3 bases; bases with no gene match: 4. In DNA form, the CDR3 reads TGCAGTGCTAGGCAGGACAGGATGAACACTGAAGCTTTCTTT. Translated: CSARQDRMNTEAFF.

This clonotype appeared many times. This chain uses TRBV5-1 with TRBJ2-3, with D maybe TRBD1 (5 bases). The CDR3 sequence is 15 residues long. The V end lost 3 bases, the J end lost 0 bases, and 11 bases lay between the germline ends. CDR1 and CDR2 (germline): SGHRS, YFSETQ. CDR3: CASSSKTASTDTQYF. DNA of the CDR3: TGCGCCAGCAGCTCGAAGACAGCTAGCACAGATACGCAGTATTTT.

This clonotype was recorded a few times. The gene calls are TRBV3-1 and TRBJ2-1, with 10 bases fitting TRBD2. The CDR3 contains 18 residues. Germline trimming cut 3 bases from V and 5 bases from J; bases unmatched to any gene: 13. Germline V CDR1 and CDR2: LGHDT, YNNKEL (reference sequence). The CDR3 nucleotides are TGTGCCAGCAGCCATGGGACTAGCGACCCGCTCCCAGACAATGAGCAGTTCTTC. It translates to CASSHGTSDPLPDNEQFF.